This note documents a single TCR beta chain sequence. The sample is drawn from a study of blood T cell repertoires in COVID-19. Study background: Specimens from acute and convalescent COVID-19 originated in the United States, Italy and Spain. Sample material is recorded as cDNA or gDNA derived from T cells, B-cell-depleted T cells, or PBMCs.

This CDR3 region has 15 residues. Germline-derived CDR1 and CDR2 are SGHTA and FQGTGA. V was clipped by 8 bases and J by 0 bases, with 16 bases between them. While infection was still active, Seattle patients were enrolled and then followed longitudinally. In the authors' workflow: By means of reference gene primer amplification, nucleated cell counts were estimated. Produced via immunoSEQ multiplex PCR; TCRdb's table is partial and in-frame only. V and J calls plus clone size are reproduced from that table; the DNA served to infer D and trimming. Of approximately 350,000 clones listed, about 86% are singletons.

The sequencing sample was made of peripheral blood. The genes are TRBV7-3 and TRBJ1-2; a weak D match, TRBD1 (6 bases). The clonotype originates from a woman aged 55-70 years with COVID-19, enrolled during active disease. CDR3: CASSPGTIPNYGYTF. CDR3 coding DNA: TGTGCCAGCTCCCCCGGGACAATACCTAACTATGGCTACACCTTC. Full variable domain (remainder filled in from reference TRBV7-3 and TRBJ1-2): GAGVSQTPSNKVTEKGKYVELRCDPISGHTALYWYRQSLGQGPEFLIYFQGTGAADDSGLPNDRFFAVRPEGSVSTLKIQRTERGDSAVYLCASSPGTIPNYGYTFGSGTRLTVV.